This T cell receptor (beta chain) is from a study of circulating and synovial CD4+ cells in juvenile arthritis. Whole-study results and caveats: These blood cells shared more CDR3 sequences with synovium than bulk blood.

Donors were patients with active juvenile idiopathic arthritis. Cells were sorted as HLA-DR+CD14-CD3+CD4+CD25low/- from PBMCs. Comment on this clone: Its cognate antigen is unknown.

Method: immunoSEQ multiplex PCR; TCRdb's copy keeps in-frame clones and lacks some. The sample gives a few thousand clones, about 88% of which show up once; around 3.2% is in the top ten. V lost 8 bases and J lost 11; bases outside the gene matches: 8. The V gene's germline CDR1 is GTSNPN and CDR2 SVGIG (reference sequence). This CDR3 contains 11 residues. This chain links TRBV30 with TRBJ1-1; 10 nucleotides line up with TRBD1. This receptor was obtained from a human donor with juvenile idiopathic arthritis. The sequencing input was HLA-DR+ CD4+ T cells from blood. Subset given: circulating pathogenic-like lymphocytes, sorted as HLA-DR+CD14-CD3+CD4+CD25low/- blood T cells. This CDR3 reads CALRDRGHAFF. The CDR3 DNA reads TGTGCCCTTAGAGACAGGGGGCACGCTTTCTTT. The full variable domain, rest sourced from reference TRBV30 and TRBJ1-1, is SQTIHQWPATLVQPVGSPLSLECTVEGTSNPNLYWYRQAAGRGLQLLFYSVGIGQISSEVPQNLSASRPQDRQFILSSKKLLLSDSGFYLCALRDRGHAFFGQGTRLTVV.